Each of the 27 T cell receptor beta chains below was sequenced from the same sample in a study of blood T cell repertoires in COVID-19. Profiled with immunoSEQ multiplex PCR; TCRdb holds only in-frame clones, not every one. The sample carries roughly 160,000 clones, more than 85% recorded once. Sample: peripheral blood. These TCRs come from a man aged 55 to 70 with COVID-19, enrolled during active disease.

The J gene is TRBJ1-4, the V gene TRBV5-5; possibly TRBD1 for D (5 bases). This CDR3 spans 14 amino acids. Germline V gene sequence: CDR1 SGHKS, CDR2 YYEKEE (reference sequence). V dropped 5 bases and J dropped 8 bases, with 16 bases sitting between them. CDR3 in amino acids: CASSANWGDEKLFF. DNA of the CDR3: TGTGCCAGCAGTGCGAATTGGGGGGACGAAAAACTGTTTTTT.

As DNA, the CDR3 is TGTGCCAGCAGTGAATTCAGGCAATTTGGAAACACCATATATTTT. As protein: CASSEFRQFGNTIYF. This chain uses TRBV2 with TRBJ1-3, with D hard to call. V was clipped by 2 bases and J by 3 bases, with 11 bases between them. Germline assignment: CDR1 SNHLY and CDR2 FYNNEI. The CDR3 is 15 residues long.

The chain employs TRBV27 and TRBJ2-2, with D possibly being TRBD2 (6 bases). V lost 8 bases to trimming and J lost 6 bases, with 7 bases between them. This CDR3 comprises 11 residues. The germline gives CDR1 MNHEY, CDR2 SMNVEV (reference sequence). Here the CDR3 reads CASGRPGELFF. The CDR3 DNA reads as TGTGCCAGCGGGAGGCCCGGGGAGCTGTTTTTT.

J is TRBJ1-2 and V is TRBV28, with D unresolved. The CDR3 loop spans 13 amino acids. Germline loops: CDR1 MDHEN, CDR2 SYDVKM. The V and J ends lost 6 bases and 7 bases respectively, with 15 bases between them. Here the CDR3 DNA reads TGTGCCAGCAGCATGGGGAGTATCCTTGGCTACACCTTC. Translation: CASSMGSILGYTF.

Concerning this clone: In the same sample, other DNA sequences code for this CDR3. The gene calls are TRBV27 and TRBJ1-2; TRBD1 matches at 7 bases. V trimming: 5 bases; J trimming: 3 bases; junction bases outside the gene matches: 3. Germline V lookup: CDR1 MNHEY, CDR2 SMNVEV (reference sequence). CDR3 length equals 13 residues. The CDR3 DNA reads as TGTGCCAGCAGTCCCAGGGGGGACTATGGCTACACCTTC. This encodes CASSPRGDYGYTF.

J is TRBJ2-3 and V is TRBV2; 10 bases are shared with TRBD1. Trimming at V came to 4 bases and at J to 5 bases, leaving 3 bases not matched to a gene. Per germline, CDR1 SNHLY and CDR2 FYNNEI. CDR3 length equals 14 residues. In nucleotides, the CDR3 is TGTGCCAGCAGTGTTGGACAGGGGGGAGATACGCAGTATTTT. Protein sequence: CASSVGQGGDTQYF.

This clone was detected once. The chain employs TRBV28 and TRBJ2-7; TRBD1 matches 7 bases. Looked up from germline, CDR1 is MDHEN and CDR2 is SYDVKM. The V segment lost 7 bases and the J segment 3 bases; nucleotides outside the gene matches: 15. The CDR3 runs 16 residues. The CDR3 region is CASTPLGGAGIYEQYF. As DNA, the CDR3 is TGTGCCAGCACCCCATTAGGGGGCGCAGGAATCTACGAGCAGTACTTC.

This rearrangement joins TRBV4-2 to TRBJ2-2, with 7 bases fitting TRBD1. Per germline, CDR1 LGHNA and CDR2 YNFKEQ. Germline trimming cut 4 bases from V and 7 bases from J; bases unmatched to any gene: 6. The CDR3 is made up of 14 amino acids. CDR3 in amino acids: CASSPDRARGELFF. In nucleotides, the CDR3 is TGTGCCAGCAGCCCTGACAGGGCTCGCGGGGAGCTGTTTTTT.

V gene TRBV5-4 combines with J gene TRBJ1-1, with D possibly being TRBD1 (5 bases). The CDR3 covers 13 residues. Per germline, CDR1 SGHNT and CDR2 YYREEE (reference sequence). V gave up 4 bases and J gave up 4 bases, with 11 bases separating them. CDR3 nucleotides: TGTGCCAGCAGCAGGGCGGGGGGCACTGAAGCTTTCTTT. Protein product: CASSRAGGTEAFF.

V and J are TRBV7-3 and TRBJ2-1; TRBD2 aligns across 9 bases. Trimming cost V 2 bases and J 4 bases; bases outside gene matches: 3. CDR3 size: 15 residues. CDR1 is SGHTA, CDR2 FQGTGA, per germline. Written as DNA, the CDR3 is TGTGCCAGCAGCTTACTAGCGGGGCGTTACAATGAGCAGTTCTTC. Protein: CASSLLAGRYNEQFF.

The rearrangement uses TRBV28 and TRBJ1-2; 9 positions agree with TRBD1. V shed 6 bases and J 8 bases; nucleotides not matched to a gene: 16. Looked up from germline, CDR1 is MDHEN and CDR2 is SYDVKM. The CDR3 runs to 16 residues. The CDR3 sequence is CASSRRDRVHIMGYTF. The DNA of the CDR3 is TGTGCCAGCAGCCGACGGGACAGGGTCCATATAATGGGCTACACCTTC.

The J gene is TRBJ2-2, the V gene TRBV4-1; 9 bases map to TRBD2. The V gene's germline CDR1 is MGHRA and CDR2 YSYEKL. V lost 2 bases to trimming and J lost 0 bases; unmatched junction nucleotides: 7. There are 18 residues in the CDR3. The DNA of the CDR3 is TGCGCCAGCAGCCAATCTAGCGGGACACACGCGAACACCGGGGAGCTGTTTTTT. The encoded protein is CASSQSSGTHANTGELFF.

CDR3 residues: CASSQGGLAGASTDTQYF. DNA for the CDR3: TGCGCCAGCAGCCAAGGGGGACTAGCGGGGGCCTCCACAGATACGCAGTATTTT. The V call is TRBV4-1, the J call TRBJ2-3; 14 positions match TRBD2. Trimming took 1 base from V and 2 from J; bases not matched to a gene: 5. Looked up from germline, CDR1 is MGHRA and CDR2 is YSYEKL. This CDR3 spans 18 amino acids.

This chain connects TRBV19 to TRBJ1-6; D is perhaps TRBD1 (6 bases). V lost 5 bases to trimming and J lost 8 bases, with 13 bases between them. Germline V gene data show CDR1 as LNHDA and CDR2 as SQIVND (reference sequence). The CDR3 loop spans 14 amino acids. DNA for the CDR3: TGTGCCAGTAGTGTGAGACAGGTGGATTCACCCCTCCACTTT. Its protein is CASSVRQVDSPLHF.

This chain joins TRBV24-1 and TRBJ1-3; 7 bases line up with TRBD1. The V and J ends lost 3 bases and 6 bases, in that order; junction bases with no gene match: 4. This CDR3 is 14 amino acids long. Germline values: CDR1 KGHDR, CDR2 SFDVKD. This CDR3 is CATSDPGTANTIYF. The CDR3 DNA follows: TGTGCCACCAGTGATCCCGGGACAGCAAACACCATATATTTT.

The gene calls are TRBV19 and TRBJ2-1; TRBD2 matches 8 bases. CDR1 LNHDA and CDR2 SQIVND come from the germline V gene (reference sequence). Trimming cost V 1 base and J 2 bases; bases outside gene matches: 4. This CDR3 is built from 16 residues. The CDR3 sequence: CASSIATSGPYNEQFF. In DNA form, the CDR3 reads TGTGCCAGTAGTATAGCCACTAGCGGCCCCTACAATGAGCAGTTCTTC.

Only a few counts were recorded for this clone. This chain connects TRBV7-3 to TRBJ2-6; no clear D gene. Trimming pared 1 base from V and 0 bases from J, leaving 7 bases between. The CDR3 runs 16 residues. The germline V gene has CDR1 SGHTA and CDR2 FQGTGA. The CDR3 nucleotides are TGTGCCAGCAGCTTAAATCAGCGCTCTGGGGCCAACGTCCTGACTTTC. Translation: CASSLNQRSGANVLTF.

The chain is built from TRBV6-2 or TRBV6-3 and TRBJ2-7; 9 bases match TRBD1. The length of the CDR3 is 21 residues. Germline lookup yields CDR1 MNHEY and CDR2 SVGEGT. V was pared by 0 bases and J by 1 base, with 19 bases of the junction left unmatched. The CDR3 coding sequence is TGTGCCAGCAGTTACTCGCCCTATCGTATAGGGTGGACAGGGGAATCCTACGAGCAGTACTTC. Translation: CASSYSPYRIGWTGESYEQYF.

This chain joins TRBV28 and TRBJ1-1; D remains unclear. Germline loops: CDR1 MDHEN, CDR2 SYDVKM. The V and J ends lost 6 bases and 5 bases respectively, with 10 bases between them. This CDR3 comprises 12 residues. In DNA form, the CDR3 reads TGTGCCAGCAGCCGAGCGTCGACTGAAGCTTTCTTT. This gives the protein CASSRASTEAFF.

V and J are TRBV2 and TRBJ2-3; 7 bases fit TRBD1. Looked up from germline, CDR1 is SNHLY and CDR2 is FYNNEI. The trim removed 7 bases at V and 4 bases at J, leaving 2 bases unmatched. CDR3 length: 12 amino acids. The DNA of the CDR3 is TGTGCCAGCAAGGGGGCGTCAGATACGCAGTATTTT. Encoded protein: CASKGASDTQYF.

The rearrangement joins TRBV6-5 to TRBJ1-4, with a weak D call TRBD1 (6 bases). The CDR3 has 15 amino acids. Germline values: CDR1 MNHEY, CDR2 SVGAGI. V was pared by 7 bases and J by 4 bases, with 16 bases between. CDR3: CASTSAGANNEKLFF. CDR3 bases: TGTGCCAGCACCTCAGCGGGGGCTAATAATGAAAAACTGTTTTTT.

The chain couples TRBV6-5 to TRBJ1-1; D uncertain. Germline lookup yields CDR1 MNHEY and CDR2 SVGAGI. Trimming removed 0 bases from V and 3 bases from J, with 14 bases in between. CDR3 size: 16 residues. The CDR3 DNA follows: TGTGCCAGCAGTTACTCGGTGAGGCAACCCCACACTGAAGCTTTCTTT. Translating it yields CASSYSVRQPHTEAFF.

The chain couples TRBV7-2 to TRBJ1-5; 7 positions agree with TRBD1. The CDR3 has 15 amino acids. Unmatched junction bases numbered 5, after V lost 4 bases and J lost 2 bases. Germline loops: CDR1 SGHTA, CDR2 FQGNSA. CDR3 DNA sequence: TGTGCCAGCAGCTCACAGGGGTTTGGCAATCAGCCCCAGCATTTT. This gives the protein CASSSQGFGNQPQHF.

The V and J genes are TRBV30 and TRBJ2-5; D is perhaps TRBD1 (5 bases). The germline V gene has CDR1 GTSNPN and CDR2 SVGIG (reference sequence). The germline V and J ends were trimmed by 0 bases and 7 bases, with 6 bases remaining between them. The length of the CDR3 is 11 residues. The CDR3 loop is CAWSVRGTQYF. CDR3 sequence (DNA): TGTGCCTGGAGTGTAAGGGGGACCCAGTACTTC.

The rearrangement joins TRBV7-9 to TRBJ2-7, with TRBD1 matching 11 bases. The V gene's germline CDR1 is SEHNR and CDR2 FQNEAQ (reference sequence). The CDR3 contains 15 residues. J was trimmed by 4 bases and V by 5 bases; bases with no gene match: 7. This CDR3 reads CASSQRTGGGYEQYF. In DNA, the CDR3 is TGTGCCAGCAGCCAGCGGACAGGGGGCGGATACGAGCAGTACTTC.

The chain recombines TRBV6-2 or TRBV6-3 with TRBJ2-3; D is uncertain. V lost 0 bases and J 2 bases, leaving 6 bases between the germline ends. There are 14 residues in the CDR3. Germline lookup yields CDR1 MNHEY and CDR2 SVGEGT. The CDR3 nucleotides are TGTGCCAGCAGTTACTCGCGCCTCACAGATACGCAGTATTTT. This codes for CASSYSRLTDTQYF.

V usage is TRBV10-3 and J usage is TRBJ2-1; unclear D gene. The CDR3 length is 11 residues. The V and J ends lost 4 bases and 8 bases respectively, with 6 bases between them. Germline-derived CDR1 and CDR2 are ENHRY and SYGVKD. CDR3 coding DNA: TGTGCCATCAGTGTATCTCATGAGCAGTTCTTC. Translating it yields CAISVSHEQFF.